The rows below give T cell receptor beta chains drawn from one sample of a study of siplizumab effects on memory and regulatory T cells. Repertoires were generated with immunoSEQ multiplex PCR, while TCRdb's copy carries only in-frame clones and drops some. The profile shows 100,000 or so clones, around 90% of them singletons. Sequencing used CD4+ T cells sorted from blood. Every receptor here comes from a human donor in good health. Both conserved end residues are part of each CDR3. The D gene is left open where the match is weak. The size of a clone is reported for some rows only, either as once, few or many, or as a class for expanded clones.

j_call | clone_size | v_call | d_call | cdr3_nt | cdr3_aa
TRBJ1-2 | - | TRBV7-9 | - | TGTGCCAGCAGCTTGGAACCGCGCTATGGCTACACCTTC | CASSLEPRYGYTF
TRBJ2-3 | - | TRBV6-1 | - | TGTGCCAGCAGTGAACAGGACACAGATACGCAGTATTTT | CASSEQDTDTQYF
TRBJ2-5 | - | TRBV7-3 | - | TGTGCCAGCGCATTCTCGGGCCCCCAAGAGACCCAGTACTTC | CASAFSGPQETQYF
TRBJ2-3 | - | TRBV19 | TRBD2 | TGTGCCACCGGGGGGAAGGGGAGACTAAGCACAGATACGCAGTATTTT | CATGGKGRLSTDTQYF
TRBJ1-2 | - | TRBV10-2 | - | TGCGCCAGCAGTGAGTCAGGCGGGGGCCAACTATCTGGCTACACCTTC | CASSESGGGQLSGYTF
TRBJ2-1 | - | TRBV9 | TRBD2 | TGTGCCAGCACGGGAGGGAACTCCTACAATGAGCAGTTCTTC | CASTGGNSYNEQFF
TRBJ2-2 | - | TRBV5-4 | TRBD1 | TGTGCCAGCAGCTCCAAGCAGGGGGCGAACACCGGGGAGCTGTTTTTT | CASSSKQGANTGELFF
TRBJ2-5 | - | TRBV5-4 | - | TGTGCCAGCAGCTTGCCTAGCGTAAGAGAGACCCAGTACTTC | CASSLPSVRETQYF
TRBJ2-5 | - | TRBV27 | TRBD2 | TGTGCCAGCAGTTCCCCGACTAGCGGGGCTCAAGAGACCCAGTACTTC | CASSSPTSGAQETQYF
TRBJ1-2 | few | TRBV21-1 | - | TGTGCCAGCAGCAAAGTGGAGGGGAACGGCTACACCTTC | CASSKVEGNGYTF
TRBJ2-5 | - | TRBV4-2 | TRBD2 | TGTGCCAGCAGTCTTATAGCGGGGGTCCAAGAGACCCAGTACTTC | CASSLIAGVQETQYF
TRBJ1-5 | once | TRBV6-5 | TRBD1 | TGTGCCAGCAGTTCAGGGGACAGGGGAATTCAGCCCCAGCATTTT | CASSSGDRGIQPQHF
TRBJ2-5 | - | TRBV18 | - | TGTGCCAGCTCAGCTGGGACCGCGGGGACCCAGTACTTC | CASSAGTAGTQYF
TRBJ2-3 | - | TRBV7-6 | TRBD2 | TGTGCCAGCAGCTTAAGACTAGCGGGGGGTTCCAACCCAGATACGCAGTATTTT | CASSLRLAGGSNPDTQYF
TRBJ1-2 | - | TRBV7-9 | - | TGTGCCAGCAGCGAACGGACTGCGTATGGCTACACCTTC | CASSERTAYGYTF
TRBJ1-3 | once | TRBV19 | - | TGTGCCAGTACTGTGGACAGCTCTGGAAACACCATATATTTT | CASTVDSSGNTIYF